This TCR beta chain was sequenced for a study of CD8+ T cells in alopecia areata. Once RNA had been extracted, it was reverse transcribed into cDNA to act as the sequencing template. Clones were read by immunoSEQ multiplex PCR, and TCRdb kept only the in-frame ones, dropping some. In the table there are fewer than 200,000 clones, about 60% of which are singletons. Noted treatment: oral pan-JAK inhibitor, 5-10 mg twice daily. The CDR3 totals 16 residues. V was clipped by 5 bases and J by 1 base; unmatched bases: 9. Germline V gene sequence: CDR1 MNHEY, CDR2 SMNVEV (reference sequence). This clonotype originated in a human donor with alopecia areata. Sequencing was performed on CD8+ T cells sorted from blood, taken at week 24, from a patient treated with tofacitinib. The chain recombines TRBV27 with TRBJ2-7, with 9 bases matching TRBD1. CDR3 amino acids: CASSPLPGQGSYEQYF. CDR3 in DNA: TGTGCCAGCAGTCCACTCCCGGGACAGGGTTCCTACGAGCAGTACTTC.